These T cell receptor beta chains were read from a single sample in a study of cytomegalovirus exposure and HLA in healthy donors. The table came from immunoSEQ multiplex PCR; TCRdb's copy has only in-frame clones and leaves some out. The sample shows 200,000 to 250,000 clones, about 75% of them seen only once. Input material: PBMCs. Receptors originate from a woman in her twenties or thirties in good health and CMV-seronegative. Both conserved end residues are part of each CDR3. The D gene is left open where the match is weak. Expanded clones get a size class; other rows say once, few or many, or leave the size out.

j_call clone_size d_call v_call cdr3_aa cdr3_nt
TRBJ1-2 . TRBD1 TRBV18 CASSQDRDYGYTF TGTGCCAGCTCCCAAGACAGGGACTATGGCTACACCTTC
TRBJ2-3 . . TRBV2 CASSENRALVTDTQYF TGTGCCAGCAGTGAAAACAGGGCCCTAGTCACAGATACGCAGTATTTT
TRBJ2-2 few . TRBV9 CASSATNKGTGELFF TGTGCCAGCAGCGCGACGAATAAGGGGACCGGGGAGCTGTTTTTT
TRBJ2-1 . . TRBV5-1 CASSFTRDEQFF TGCGCCAGCAGCTTTACGAGGGATGAGCAGTTCTTC
TRBJ2-5 . . TRBV11-3 CASSPGLAQETQYF TGTGCCAGCAGCCCTGGGTTAGCGCAAGAGACCCAGTACTTC
TRBJ1-1 . TRBD1 TRBV12-5 CASGLDRAQYAFF TGTGCTAGTGGCCTCGACAGGGCCCAGTATGCTTTCTTT
TRBJ2-3 . TRBD1 TRBV7-2 CASSRTGTYTDTQYF TGTGCCAGCAGCCGGACAGGGACCTACACAGATACGCAGTATTTT
TRBJ1-2 . TRBD1 TRBV5-1 CASRLDGTGIVYGYTF TGCGCCAGCAGACTCGACGGGACAGGGATTGTCTATGGCTACACCTTC
TRBJ1-2 . TRBD1 TRBV7-9 CASSFELTGILGYTF TGTGCCAGCAGCTTTGAGTTGACAGGGATTCTTGGCTACACCTTC
TRBJ1-4 . . TRBV30 CALERTATNEKLFF TGTGCCCTGGAAAGGACAGCAACTAATGAAAAACTGTTTTTT
TRBJ1-2 . . TRBV29-1 CSVELSSETQGYGYTF TGCAGCGTTGAGTTATCCTCAGAGACGCAGGGGTATGGCTACACCTTC
TRBJ2-1 once . TRBV30 CAWSVTSGYNEQFF TGTGCCTGGAGTGTTACCAGCGGCTACAATGAGCAGTTCTTC
TRBJ2-1 . . TRBV11-2 CASSLARGSYNEQFF TGTGCCAGCAGCTTAGCCCGAGGCTCCTACAATGAGCAGTTCTTC
TRBJ2-2 . TRBD2 TRBV6-6 CASSPLAGGPAGELFF TGTGCCAGCAGCCCCCTAGCGGGAGGGCCGGCCGGGGAGCTGTTTTTT
TRBJ1-2 . . TRBV5-8 CASSFRGGGYTF TGTGCCAGCAGCTTCAGGGGCGGGGGCTACACCTTC
TRBJ2-7 . . TRBV7-2 CAILAGALYF TGTGCCATTTTGGCGGGGGCTCTGTACTTC
TRBJ1-5 . TRBD1 TRBV5-1 CASSRTGNGNQPQHF TGCGCCAGCAGCAGGACAGGGAATGGCAATCAGCCCCAGCATTTT
TRBJ2-1 . . TRBV9 CASSVGWASNEQFF TGTGCCAGCAGCGTAGGGTGGGCGTCCAATGAGCAGTTCTTC
TRBJ2-5 . . TRBV18 CASSPMRPGETQYF TGTGCCAGCTCACCCATGAGGCCAGGGGAGACCCAGTACTTC
TRBJ1-3 . TRBD1 TRBV29-1 CSVDRGASGNTIYF TGCAGCGTGGACAGGGGTGCCTCTGGAAACACCATATATTTT